This T cell receptor beta chain comes out of a study of cytomegalovirus exposure and HLA in healthy donors (dated by TCRdb to 2017 to 2019). Background for the entire study: An earlier analysis of roughly 610 of the donors reported under 300 Gb of sequence data and 95 million to 140 million unique TCR beta sequences obtained from about 180 million T cells. An earlier analysis of some 600 of the donors applied high-throughput TCR beta sequencing to assess whether each TCR beta V gene segment acted as functional or pseudogenic. Roughly five DR-DQ haplotypes were handled as single units for association and clustering because linkage in the cohort was strong. Class I and class II HLA loci were covered by the typing at four-digit resolution. Donor age, sex, ethnicity and CMV serostatus were compiled alongside the repertoire data. Every repertoire in the discovery cohort had been generated on one and the same sequencing platform. The study profiled the T cell repertoires of 500 to 800 subjects by immunosequencing and related them to cytomegalovirus serostatus. Among the roughly 400 genotyped donors, approximately 76% belonged to the genetic ancestry cluster associated with self-reported Caucasian donors. To study patterns of TCR occurrence, a later analysis re-analyzed previously published TCR beta repertoires from around 670 donors and added high-resolution HLA genotyping. Typing coverage differed by locus: A, B, C, DRB1 and DQB1 were typed in roughly 629-640 donors, DQA1 in roughly 500, DPA1 in some 610, and DPB1 in approximately 450. The later analysis used no new phenotypic data to find candidate immune exposures, relying instead on TCR beta sequences and their occurrence across donors. The study aimed to test whether cataloging public T cell receptors could reveal signatures of past pathogen exposure. A separate validation cohort of over 95 different subjects was used in addition to the roughly 620-subject first cohort. Genome-wide SNP genotypes for about 60% of the roughly 670 donors were used in a later genetic analysis, which treated that subset as a discovery cohort. An early release covering over 500 HLA-typed donors comprised roughly 300 gigabases of sequencing data and about 90 million unique TCR sequences. High-throughput TCR immunosequencing, statistical association of individual TCRs with disease status, and machine learning were combined to predict cytomegalovirus infection status. Among about 410 genotyped donors of the cohort, an average of around 250,000 unique TCR beta nucleotide sequences was sequenced per donor, of which about 18% were non-productive. The full study reports these points: The authors suggested that the approach could potentially be extended to other disease states and immunological phenotypes. In vitro tests confirmed that a few of the cytomegalovirus-associated TCR beta chains recognize cytomegalovirus antigens. A later analysis found that most CMV-associated TCR beta chains appeared HLA-restricted, with HLA associations seemingly driven largely by CMV exposure. The classifier was reported to diagnose cytomegalovirus status with high specificity and sensitivity in both the original and validation cohorts. The presence/absence analyses assumed that sequencing depth was roughly uniform across donors, and that assumption may not be true. Because HLA typing was unavailable for some donors at each locus, only the typed subset was used in association tests. In a later analysis, several top co-occurrence clusters were reported to appear linked to parvovirus B19, influenza, CMV and Epstein-Barr virus. A total of 164 TCR beta chains were listed by the study as associated with cytomegalovirus. In a later genetic analysis, fewer N-insertions in productive TCRs were reported among donors in an Asian-associated ancestry cluster than the 666-donor mean. For the cohort, immune exposure information was limited to CMV serostatus. Most TCR sequences were observed very rarely across donors, whereas some public TCRs were present in many individuals. V-gene and J-gene trimming of TCR beta chains was associated with a missense DCLRE1C variant in a later genetic analysis, and the association was replicated in an independent cohort. This cohort had only TCR beta chains sequenced, and the lack of alpha or paired-chain data limited which features could be detected. At a false discovery rate of 0.05, a later analysis linked roughly 17,000 TCR beta sequences to specific HLA alleles. Over 15 rarely observed V segments, including chromosome 9 orphons, were excluded from the earlier analysis of several hundred of the donors because counts were too low. Linkage disequilibrium might explain the correlated functional status among segregating V segments, but an unknown experimental factor could not be excluded. A cluster of highly shared sequence variants was judged likely to represent a technical artifact of the sequencing pipeline. Broadly in line with IMGT annotations, most TCR beta V segments showed up in productive rearrangements about 90% or about 30% of the time in an earlier analysis of 587 of the donors. A later analysis found that HLA-associated TCR beta chains were more clonally expanded and had lower generation probabilities than equally common non-associated chains. According to a later analysis, TCR association rates differed among HLA loci, with DRB1 alleles showing the most associated TCRs and HLA-C alleles showing the fewest. Because the 87-base-pair reads could not distinguish some IMGT-functional V segments, including TRBV6-2 and TRBV6-3, those segments were excluded. A further reported finding was that TCR beta sequences accurately predicted the HLA-A and HLA-B alleles for most subjects in the first cohort. When HLA alleles, especially DR and DQ, strongly co-occurred, attributing TCR associations to individual alleles was difficult.

In total, roughly 670 healthy bone marrow donors made up the cohort. Cohort members were all nominally healthy when sampled, although unrecorded immune exposures were likely present. The donor tested CMV seropositive, placing the donor among the 290 or so seropositive members of the cohort. A peripheral blood sample was provided by each donor, and peripheral blood mononuclear cells were used for TCR beta sequencing. The Qiagen DNeasy Blood Extraction Kit was used to extract genomic DNA from the blood cell samples. Of note for this clone: Its antigen is currently not known. No base qualities exist here, and no much larger clone lies one base off it.

Receptor libraries were prepared by the immunoSEQ multiplex PCR assay. For the multiplex PCR, a mixture combining 60 forward primers for TCR Vbeta segments and 13 reverse primers for TCR Jbeta segments was used. The CDR3 region of rearranged TCR beta genes was amplified from genomic DNA by a multiplex PCR assay. Amplified TCR beta libraries were sequenced as 87-base-pair reads on the Illumina HiSeq System. Processing in the source paper ran as follows. In a later analysis, 77 million or so unique TCR beta chains were counted across the approximately 620 repertoires, and approximately 11 million of these chains were shared by at least two donors. Raw reads were error-corrected and collapsed into unique sequences by a nearest-neighbor algorithm in which closely related sequences were merged to remove PCR and sequencing errors. CDR3 sequences were aligned to IMGT reference sequences to assign V, D and J gene segments. For a sequence to be retained, a match of at least six nucleotides to both a V gene segment and a J gene segment was required. A rearrangement counted as productive if the CDR3 had no stop codons and remained in frame with V and J, and every other rearrangement counted as non-productive. CDR3 was defined by IMGT convention, running from the second conserved V-encoded cysteine to the conserved J-encoded phenylalanine. The earlier analysis of fewer than 700 of the donors excluded sequences that lacked an unambiguous match to a single V gene segment. In an earlier analysis of roughly 500 of the donors, V segments were called functional above 56.7% productive rearrangements and were called segregating when the between-donor standard deviation exceeded 5%. To diagnose cytomegalovirus status from the catalog of TCR beta chain sequences, a statistical classification framework was built. V and J gene assignment, in a later analysis, came from comparing TCR nucleotide sequences with IMGT/GENE-DB human TR gene sequences. In a later analysis, CDR3 sequences and most-parsimonious VDJ recombination scenarios were assigned using the TCRdist pipeline. A later analysis defined each TCR beta chain by its CDR3 amino acid sequence plus V-gene family, and excluded reads lacking a unique V-gene family. As a way to deal with suspected cross-contamination and a sequencing artifact, a later analysis dropped 640 or so nucleotide sequences that were highly shared and had low generation probability. For each public chain, a later analysis derived a clonal expansion index from normalized ranks of inferred template counts within each repertoire. A later analysis computed generation probabilities with a VDJ recombination model fitted to out-of-frame rearrangements, and checked the results against IGoR. In a later analysis, TCR-TCR, TCR-HLA and TCR-CMV co-occurrence was scored with hypergeometric tests, and a repertoire-size bias correction was applied to TCR pairs. To estimate false discovery rates, a later analysis permuted the HLA or CMV assignments 20 times. A later analysis grouped co-occurring TCRs with DBSCAN, adding TCRdist sequence similarity when clustering within HLA-allele-positive subsets. Repertoires with fewer than 30,000 or more than 120,000 public chains, plus five repertoires with anomalous nucleotide sharing, were excluded from co-occurrence clustering. The clones in this table, taken by TCRdb from immuneACCESS, are in-frame only. Not every clone is retained; where verified, under half of the shortfall comes from an unresolved V gene, and the cause of the rest is unknown. That table gives V, J and clone size, and the DNA gave D and trimming. Across this sample there are 150,000 to 200,000 clones, with approximately 80% seen only once. Jointly, the top ten make up roughly 2% of the sample.

Inclusive of the bounding cysteine and phenylalanine, the CDR3 is 17 residues long. Just CDR3 DNA is preserved here, 51 bases in frame from base 1. The V and J ends are trimmed by 2 bases and 1 base, leaving 18 bases between them. CDR1 and CDR2 are drawn from the germline V gene: SGHTA, FQGNSA. This sequence originates from a man in his fifties or sixties in good health and CMV-seropositive. Sequencing used PBMCs. The V and J genes are TRBV7-2 and TRBJ2-7; TRBD2 might be the D gene, on 7 matching bases. The nucleotide sequence reads TGTGCCAGCAGCTTATCCGCTGGAGGGGGGGGATCCTACGAGCAGTACTTC. It translates as CASSLSAGGGGSYEQYF. The full variable domain, completed from the reference TRBV7-2 and TRBJ2-7 proteins outside the CDR3, reads GAGVSQSPSNKVTEKGKDVELRCDPISGHTALYWYRQSLGQGLEFLIYFQGNSAPDKSGLPSDRFSAERTGGSVSTLTIQRTQQEDSAVYLCASSLSAGGGGSYEQYFGPGTRLTVT.